The T cell receptor beta chain described here comes from a study of T cell repertoires in cytomegalovirus infection. At the level of the study: Shared public TCR beta signatures pointed to both CMV infection and a matching HLA type.

Whole-study results and caveats: Ex vivo responses were dominated by HLA-C-restricted CMV-specific TCR beta clonotypes. The cumulative frequency of public TCR beta families identified carriers of CMV plus the relevant HLA.

The length of the CDR3 is 15 residues. CDR1 is MNHEY and CDR2 is SVGEGT in the germline V gene. With 6 bases removed from V and 9 bases from J, the gap between germline ends came to 24 bases. Points on this clonotype: Antigen unknown.

TCRdb fed the reads into MiXCR, producing one record per CDR3 protein. The top ten clones hold roughly 13% of a sample with some 400,000 distinct CDR3 sequences, roughly 31% of them seen once. Sequencing used PBMCs. The receptor was isolated from a human donor in good health (CMV status not recorded). Some clones in this sample may be carry-over from other donors' samples. This chain connects TRBV6-2 or TRBV6-3 to TRBJ2-7, with D perhaps TRBD2 (6 bases). Here the CDR3 DNA reads TGTGCCAGCAGAATCGCTGCGGGGACGGCGATTTGGCAGTACTTC. This codes for CASRIAAGTAIWQYF.